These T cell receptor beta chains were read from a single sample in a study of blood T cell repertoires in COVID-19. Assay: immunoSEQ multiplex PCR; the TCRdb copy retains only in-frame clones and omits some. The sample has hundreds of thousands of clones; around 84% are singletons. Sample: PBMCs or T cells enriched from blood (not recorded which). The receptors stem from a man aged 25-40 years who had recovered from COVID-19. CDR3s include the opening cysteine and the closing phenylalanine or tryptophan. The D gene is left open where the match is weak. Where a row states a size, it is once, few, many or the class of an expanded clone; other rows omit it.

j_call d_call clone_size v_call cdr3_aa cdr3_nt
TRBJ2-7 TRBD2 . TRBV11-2 CASSPRLADQYEQYF TGTGCCAGCAGCCCAAGACTAGCGGACCAGTACGAGCAGTACTTC
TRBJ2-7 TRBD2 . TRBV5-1 CASSLASSGGEQYF TGCGCCAGCAGCTTGGCTTCTAGCGGGGGGGAGCAGTACTTC
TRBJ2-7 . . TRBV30 CAWRSRGSYEQYF TGTGCCTGGAGGTCGAGGGGGTCCTACGAGCAGTACTTC
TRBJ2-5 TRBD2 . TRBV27 CASSTGTSILETQYF TGTGCCAGCAGTACGGGGACTAGCATATTGGAGACCCAGTACTTC
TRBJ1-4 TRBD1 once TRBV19 CASSPPGTGAEKLFF TGTGCCAGTAGTCCCCCCGGGACAGGGGCTGAAAAACTGTTTTTT
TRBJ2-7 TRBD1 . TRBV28 CASSSSGQGLGEQYF TGTGCCAGCAGTTCCTCGGGACAGGGACTGGGTGAGCAGTACTTC
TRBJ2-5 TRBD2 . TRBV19 CASRSAGGETQYF TGTGCCAGTAGATCAGCGGGAGGCGAGACCCAGTACTTC
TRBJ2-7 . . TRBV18 CASSPWSGTVAEQYF TGTGCCAGCTCACCATGGTCCGGAACAGTCGCCGAGCAGTACTTC
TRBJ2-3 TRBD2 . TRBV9 CASSVGLAGGPADTQYF TGTGCCAGCAGCGTGGGACTAGCGGGAGGGCCGGCAGATACGCAGTATTTT
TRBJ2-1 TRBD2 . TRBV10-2 CASQGLAGGDYYNEQFF TGCGCCAGCCAGGGCCTAGCGGGAGGGGATTATTACAATGAGCAGTTCTTC
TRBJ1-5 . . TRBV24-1 CATSDWDNNQPQHF TGTGCCACCAGTGATTGGGACAATAATCAGCCCCAGCATTTT
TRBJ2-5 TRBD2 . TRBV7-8 CASSGGGLAGAETQYF TGTGCCAGCAGCGGCGGCGGGCTAGCGGGAGCAGAGACCCAGTACTTC
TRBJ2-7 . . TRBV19 CASSNTDSYMYF TGTGCCAGTAGCAACACGGACAGTTACATGTACTTC
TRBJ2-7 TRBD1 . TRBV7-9 CASRQQGSDPYEQYF TGTGCCAGCAGGCAACAGGGGTCGGACCCTTACGAGCAGTACTTC
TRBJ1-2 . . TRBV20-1 CSARGHGGYTF TGCAGTGCTAGAGGACACGGTGGCTACACCTTC
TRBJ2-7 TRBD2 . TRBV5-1 CASSWGLAGNYEQYF TGCGCCAGCAGCTGGGGACTAGCGGGGAACTACGAGCAGTACTTC
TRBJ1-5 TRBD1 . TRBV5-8 CASRPRTGQGNQPQHF TGTGCCAGCAGACCTAGGACAGGACAGGGCAATCAGCCCCAGCATTTT
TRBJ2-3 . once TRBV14 CASSQGQVTSTDTQYF TGTGCCAGCAGCCAAGGGCAGGTAACTAGCACAGATACGCAGTATTTT
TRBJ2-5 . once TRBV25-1 CASSDPQGSGQETQYF TGTGCCAGCAGTGACCCCCAGGGTAGCGGACAAGAGACCCAGTACTTC
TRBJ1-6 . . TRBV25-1 CASSELDLLGSPLHF TGTGCCAGCAGTGAATTGGACTTGCTAGGTTCACCCCTCCACTTT
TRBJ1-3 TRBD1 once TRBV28 CASSLLFGTGVGNTIYF TGTGCCAGCAGTTTACTCTTTGGGACAGGGGTAGGAAACACCATATATTTT
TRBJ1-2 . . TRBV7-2 CASRPGGVYGYTF TGTGCCAGCAGGCCGGGGGGTGTCTATGGCTACACCTTC
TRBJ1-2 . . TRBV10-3 CAISESLNGYTF TGTGCCATCAGTGAGTCCCTAAACGGCTACACCTTC
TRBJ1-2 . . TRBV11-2 CASSLEEVNYGYTF TGTGCCAGCAGCTTAGAAGAGGTCAACTATGGCTACACCTTC
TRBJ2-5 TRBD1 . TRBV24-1 CATSAMTGGRQETQYF TGTGCCACCAGTGCCATGACAGGGGGACGACAAGAGACCCAGTACTTC
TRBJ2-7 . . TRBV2 CASRKTARVYEQYF TGTGCCAGCAGAAAGACAGCCCGAGTCTACGAGCAGTACTTC
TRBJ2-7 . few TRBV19 CASSISGSSYEQYF TGTGCCAGTAGTATTTCTGGCAGCTCCTACGAGCAGTACTTC
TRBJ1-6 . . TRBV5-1 CASSLSGGLDSPLHF TGCGCCAGCAGCTTGAGCGGAGGCTTAGATTCACCCCTCCACTTT
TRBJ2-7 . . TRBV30 CAWSGGPSEQYF TGTGCCTGGAGTGGGGGCCCAAGCGAGCAGTACTTC
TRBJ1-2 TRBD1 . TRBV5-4 CASSPSGQIESYTF TGTGCCAGCTCACCCTCGGGACAGATTGAAAGCTACACCTTC
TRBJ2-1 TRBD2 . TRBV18 CASSPSLAGGFEQFF TGTGCCAGCTCACCATCTTTAGCGGGGGGGTTTGAGCAGTTCTTC
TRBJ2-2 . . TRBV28 CASSLGAPRENQHRGAVF TGTGCCAGCAGTCTGGGCGCCCCTAGGGAGAATCAACACCGGGGAGCTGTTTTT
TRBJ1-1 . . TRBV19 CASSFDRMNTEAFF TGTGCCAGTAGTTTTGACAGGATGAACACTGAAGCTTTCTTT
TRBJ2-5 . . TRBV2 CASSAHSQETQYF TGTGCCAGCAGTGCTCACAGTCAAGAGACCCAGTACTTC
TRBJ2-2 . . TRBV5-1 CASSLPGIGELFF TGCGCCAGCAGCTTACCAGGTATCGGGGAGCTGTTTTTT
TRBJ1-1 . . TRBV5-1 CASSTDGGTEAFF TGCGCCAGCAGTACGGACGGGGGCACTGAAGCTTTCTTT
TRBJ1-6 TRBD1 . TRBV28 CASTDTPGQDPDSPLHF TGTGCCAGCACCGATACACCGGGACAGGACCCTGATTCACCCCTCCACTTT
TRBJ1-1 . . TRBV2 CASSEGGNDMDTEAFF TGTGCCAGCAGTGAAGGTGGCAATGATATGGACACTGAAGCTTTCTTT
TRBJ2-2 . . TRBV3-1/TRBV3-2 CASSQGGGPNTGELFF TGTGCCAGCAGCCAAGGGGGCGGTCCGAACACCGGGGAGCTGTTTTTT
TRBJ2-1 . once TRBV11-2 CASSHDYDNEQFF TGTGCCAGCAGCCACGACTACGACAATGAGCAGTTCTTC
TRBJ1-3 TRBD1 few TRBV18 CASSPGTEGNTIYF TGTGCCAGCTCACCCGGGACAGAAGGAAACACCATATATTTT
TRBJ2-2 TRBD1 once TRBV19 CASSTDRVGTGELFF TGTGCCAGTAGTACCGACAGGGTGGGGACCGGGGAGCTGTTTTTT
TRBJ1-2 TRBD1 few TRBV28 CASSMGGTGNNYGYTF TGTGCCAGCAGTATGGGGGGGACAGGGAATAACTATGGCTACACCTTC
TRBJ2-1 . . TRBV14 CASSQDRQGGDEQFF TGTGCCAGCAGCCAAGATCGGCAGGGAGGCGATGAGCAGTTCTTC
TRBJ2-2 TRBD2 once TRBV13 CASSPPLTEAGGSNTGELFF TGTGCCAGCAGCCCGCCCCTGACTGAAGCGGGGGGCTCGAACACCGGGGAGCTGTTTTTT
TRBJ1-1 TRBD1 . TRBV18 CASSLRDNRGEEAFF TGTGCCAGCTCACTCCGAGATAACAGGGGGGAAGAAGCTTTCTTT
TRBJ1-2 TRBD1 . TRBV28 CASSFPGQDHYGYTF TGTGCCAGCAGTTTCCCGGGACAGGACCACTATGGCTACACCTTC
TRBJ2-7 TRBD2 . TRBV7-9 CASSSLAGVLYEQYF TGTGCCAGCAGCTCTCTAGCGGGAGTTCTTTACGAGCAGTACTTC
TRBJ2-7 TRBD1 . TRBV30 CAWNRGQPLISYEQYF TGTGCCTGGAATAGGGGACAGCCTTTAATATCCTACGAGCAGTACTTC
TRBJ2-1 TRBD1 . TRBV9 CASSASQWDRSNEQFF TGTGCCAGCAGCGCCAGCCAATGGGACAGGAGCAATGAGCAGTTCTTC
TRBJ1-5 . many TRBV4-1 CASSQVSLSNQPQHF TGCGCCAGCAGCCAAGTATCACTGAGCAATCAGCCCCAGCATTTT
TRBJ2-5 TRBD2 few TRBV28 CASSSSSGGMVGETQYF TGTGCCAGCAGTTCCTCTAGCGGGGGGATGGTTGGGGAGACCCAGTACTTC